This T cell receptor beta chain was identified during a study of HIV-infected patients and healthy controls. This clonotype was picked up many times. TCRdb re-derived calls from the 5' RACE reads in MiXCR, one entry per CDR3 protein. Of 15,000 to 20,000 distinct CDR3 sequences listed, roughly 17% were seen once; the top ten hold roughly a quarter. CDR1 and CDR2 (germline): MDHEN, SYDVKM. With 6 bases removed from V and 3 bases from J, the gap between germline ends came to 14 bases. The CDR3 consists of 14 residues. The chain joins TRBV28 to TRBJ2-5; D remains unclear. The sequenced material came from CD8+ T cells from blood. This clonotype was obtained from a human donor in good health. CDR3 amino acids: CASSLSTIKETQYF. DNA for the CDR3: TGTGCCAGCAGCCTAAGCACAATAAAAGAGACCCAGTACTTC.